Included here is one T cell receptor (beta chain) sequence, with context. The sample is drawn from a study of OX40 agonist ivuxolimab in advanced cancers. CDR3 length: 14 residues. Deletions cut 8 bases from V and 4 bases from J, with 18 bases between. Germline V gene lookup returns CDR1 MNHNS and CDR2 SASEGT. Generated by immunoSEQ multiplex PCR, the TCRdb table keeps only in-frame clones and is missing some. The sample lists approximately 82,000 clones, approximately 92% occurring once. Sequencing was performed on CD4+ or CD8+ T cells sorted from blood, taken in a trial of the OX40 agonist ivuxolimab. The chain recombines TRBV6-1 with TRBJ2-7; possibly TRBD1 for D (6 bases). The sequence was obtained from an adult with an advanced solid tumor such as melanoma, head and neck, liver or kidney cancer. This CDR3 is CASFSGLQGYEQYF. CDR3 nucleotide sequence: TGTGCCAGCTTTTCGGGGCTCCAGGGGTACGAGCAGTACTTC.